The TCR beta chain described here comes from a study of shared clonotypes between healthy human individuals. The germline CDR1 and CDR2 sequences are LNHDA and SQIVND (reference sequence). The CDR3 covers 17 residues. V was pared by 5 bases and J by 1 base, with 9 bases of the junction left unmatched. Samples underwent the assay at deep level. Each PCR replicate run on unsorted PBMC took in around 300 ng DNA, about 29,000 T cell genomes. PBMC DNA, left unsorted, was sequenced on ten immunoSEQ deep assay plates. Authors' processing steps: Junction-only immunoSEQ sequences carried no quality scores, so filtering differed. The table came from immunoSEQ multiplex PCR; TCRdb's copy has only in-frame clones and leaves some out. The V and J calls and clone size come from that table; D and trimming were worked out from the DNA. The table includes roughly 450,000 clones, about four fifths detected once.

What was sequenced was PBMCs. The origin of this receptor is a woman in her thirties or forties in good health. Some clones in this sample may be carry-over from other donors' samples. The genes are TRBV19 and TRBJ1-1; TRBD1 matches 11 bases. The CDR3 DNA sequence: TGTGCCAGTAGTCTAAGGACAGGGGGCGTCGGGAACACTGAAGCTTTCTTT. It yields the protein CASSLRTGGVGNTEAFF.